The 3 T cell receptor beta chains given below trace back to one sample, sequenced in a study of OX40 agonist ivuxolimab in advanced cancers. Using immunoSEQ multiplex PCR, the repertoire was profiled, and TCRdb retains in-frame clones only, with some absent. This sample carries 70,000 or so clones, 80% to 95% of them seen once, and the ten largest clones take about 0.3%. This specimen consisted of CD4+ or CD8+ T cells sorted from blood, obtained in a trial of the OX40 agonist ivuxolimab. The origin of the receptors is an adult with an advanced solid tumor such as melanoma, head and neck, liver or kidney cancer.

The genes are TRBV27 and TRBJ1-6; D ambiguous. Trimming took 6 bases from V and 10 from J, leaving 10 bases between them. The germline V gene encodes CDR1 MNHEY and CDR2 SMNVEV (reference sequence). CDR3 length: 12 amino acids. In DNA form, the CDR3 reads TGTGCCAGCAGCCGGGCGGGGTCACCCCTCCACTTT. This sequence encodes CASSRAGSPLHF.

This clone was detected only once. The chain recombines TRBV6-1 with TRBJ2-7; 8 bases map to TRBD2. CDR1 is MNHNS and CDR2 is SASEGT in the germline V gene. This CDR3 contains 14 residues. V shed 7 bases, J shed 2 bases, and the junction held 7 bases outside the gene matches. In DNA, the CDR3 is TGTGCCAGCAAGGGACTAGGGCTTGCCTACGAGCAGTACTTC. Translated: CASKGLGLAYEQYF.

This clone was recorded only once. The chain links TRBV5-4 to TRBJ1-5; D gene ambiguous. The CDR3 has 12 residues. V gave up 0 bases and J gave up 10 bases, with 8 bases separating them. Germline loops: CDR1 SGHNT, CDR2 YYREEE (reference sequence). In DNA form, the CDR3 reads TGTGCCAGCAGCTTGGACCGTTCTCCCCAGCATTTT. Translating it yields CASSLDRSPQHF. The variable domain in full, completed from reference TRBV5-4 and TRBJ1-5, reads ETGVTQSPTHLIKTRGQQVTLRCSSQSGHNTVSWYQQALGQGPQFIFQYYREEENGRGNFPPRFSGLQFPNYSSELNVNALELDDSALYLCASSLDRSPQHFGDGTRLSIL.